This TCR beta chain was recovered during a study of cytomegalovirus exposure and HLA in healthy donors. Study-wide background: Unique TCRs from HLA-typed donors, 85 million to 100 million of them, were held in an early data release. Broader study findings: TCR beta V segments were, for the most part, productive about 87% or about 30% of the time in an earlier analysis. Near-uniform donor sequencing depth was presumed by presence/absence analyses.

CDR1 is MNHEY, CDR2 SVGAGI, per germline. This CDR3 has 13 residues. Primers for the PCR totalled 60 Vbeta and 13 Jbeta. In the original analysis: Per a later analysis, the number of unique TCR beta chains was approximately 73 million, of which 10 million to 11 million were shared. This table comes from immunoSEQ multiplex PCR, and its TCRdb copy is limited to in-frame clones, with some not included. The DNA gave D and trimming, while V, J and clone size come from that table. The sample carries under 200,000 clones, around nine tenths recorded once. Comment on this clone: Its antigen is still unknown. A junction boundary mismatches the germline segment, possibly from a read error.

The sample consisted of PBMCs. This clonotype was sampled from a woman aged 18-29 years in good health and CMV-seronegative. The V and J genes are TRBV6-5 and TRBJ2-7; D may be TRBD1 (6 bases). The CDR3 region has the DNA TGTGCCAGCAGTCACCTCCAGGGGTACGACCAGTACTTC. This encodes CASSHLQGYDQYF.